This entry concerns a single T cell receptor (beta chain). Using its own MiXCR run on the 5' RACE reads, TCRdb lists one record per CDR3 protein. The data show 160,000 or so distinct CDR3 sequences, about 7% seen once. The CDR3 runs 12 residues. Trimming cost V 8 bases and J 6 bases; bases outside gene matches: 4. The entry originates in a study of T cells after yellow fever vaccination. The specimen was CD4+ T cells sorted from PBMCs, collected less than 6 days after the first yellow fever vaccination. The clonotype was recovered from a man in his late teens or twenties who received the YFV17D yellow fever vaccine. The chain joins TRBV6-7 to TRBJ1-5; 7 nucleotides match TRBD1. TRBV6-7 is marked as an open reading frame, function uncertain. The CDR3 spells CASATGRQPQHF. The CDR3 nucleotides read TGTGCCAGCGCGACAGGGCGTCAGCCCCAGCATTTT.